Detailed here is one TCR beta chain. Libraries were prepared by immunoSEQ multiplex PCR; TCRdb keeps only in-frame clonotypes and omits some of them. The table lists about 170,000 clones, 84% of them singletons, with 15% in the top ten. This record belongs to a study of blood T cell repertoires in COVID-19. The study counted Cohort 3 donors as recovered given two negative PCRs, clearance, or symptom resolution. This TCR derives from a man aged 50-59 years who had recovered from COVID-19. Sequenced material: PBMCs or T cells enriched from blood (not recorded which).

Written as DNA, the CDR3 is TGTGCCAGCTCAACCTATTTCGGTGAGCAGTTCTTC. Translation: CASSTYFGEQFF. This chain links TRBV18 with TRBJ2-1, with D unclear. V was trimmed by 5 bases and J by 9 bases, leaving 11 bases between them. The length of the CDR3 is 12 residues. Germline lookup yields CDR1 KGHSH and CDR2 LQKENI.